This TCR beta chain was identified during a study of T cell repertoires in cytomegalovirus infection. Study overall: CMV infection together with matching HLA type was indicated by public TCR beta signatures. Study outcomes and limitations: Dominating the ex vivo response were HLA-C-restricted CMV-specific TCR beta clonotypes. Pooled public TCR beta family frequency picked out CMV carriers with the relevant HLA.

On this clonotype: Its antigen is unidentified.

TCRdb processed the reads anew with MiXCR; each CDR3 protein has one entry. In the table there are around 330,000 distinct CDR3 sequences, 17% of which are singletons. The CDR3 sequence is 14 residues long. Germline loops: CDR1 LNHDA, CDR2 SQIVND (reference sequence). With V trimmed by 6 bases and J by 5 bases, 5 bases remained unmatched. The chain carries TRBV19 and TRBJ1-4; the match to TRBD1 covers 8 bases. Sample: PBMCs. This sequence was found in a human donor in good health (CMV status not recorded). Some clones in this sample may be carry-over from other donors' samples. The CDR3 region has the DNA TGTGCCAGTAGCTCTCGGACAGGGAATGAAAAACTGTTTTTT. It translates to CASSSRTGNEKLFF.